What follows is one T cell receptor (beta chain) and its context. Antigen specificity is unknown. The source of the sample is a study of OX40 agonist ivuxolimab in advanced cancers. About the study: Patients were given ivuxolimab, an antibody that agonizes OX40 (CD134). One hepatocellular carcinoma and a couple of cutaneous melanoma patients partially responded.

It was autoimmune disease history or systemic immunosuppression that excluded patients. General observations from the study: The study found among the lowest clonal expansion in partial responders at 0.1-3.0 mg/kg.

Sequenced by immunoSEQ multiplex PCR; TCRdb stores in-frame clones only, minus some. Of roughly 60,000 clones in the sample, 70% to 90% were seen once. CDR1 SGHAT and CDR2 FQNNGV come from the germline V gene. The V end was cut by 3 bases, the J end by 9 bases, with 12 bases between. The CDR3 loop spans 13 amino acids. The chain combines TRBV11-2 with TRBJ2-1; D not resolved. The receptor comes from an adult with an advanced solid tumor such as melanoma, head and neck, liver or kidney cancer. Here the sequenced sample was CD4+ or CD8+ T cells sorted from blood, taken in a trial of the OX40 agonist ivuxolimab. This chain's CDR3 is CASSLSPDGEQFF. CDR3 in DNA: TGTGCCAGCAGCTTGAGTCCCGACGGTGAGCAGTTCTTC.